Listed below are T cell receptor beta chains from one sample, sequenced in a study of blood T cell repertoires in COVID-19. This table comes from immunoSEQ multiplex PCR, and its TCRdb copy is limited to in-frame clones, with some not included. Seen here are about 250,000 clones, 65% to 85% observed once, and the top ten hold approximately 8%. Specimen: peripheral blood. The origin of the receptors is an elderly woman with acute or convalescent COVID-19. CDR3s include the opening cysteine and the closing phenylalanine or tryptophan. A D gene is named only where the DNA matches it firmly. Some rows mark clone size as missing; the rest say once, few, many or name a class of expanded clone.

.	.	TRBV7-9	TRBJ2-1	CASSLPVRNEQFF	TGTGCCAGCAGCTTACCCGTTCGTAATGAGCAGTTCTTC
.	.	TRBV28	TRBJ1-2	CASSLPNYGYTF	TGTGCCAGCAGTTTACCAAACTATGGCTACACCTTC
.	once	TRBV12-5	TRBJ1-5	CASGSQGGSNQPQHF	TGTGCTAGTGGTTCCCAAGGAGGAAGCAATCAGCCCCAGCATTTT
.	.	TRBV5-1	TRBJ2-3	CASSLGRGDTQYF	TGCGCCAGCAGCTTGGGACGGGGAGATACGCAGTATTTT
.	.	TRBV19	TRBJ2-3	CASSIGGNGADTQYF	TGTGCCAGTAGTATCGGAGGGAACGGGGCAGATACGCAGTATTTT
.	.	TRBV7-9	TRBJ1-1	CASSPTGNEAFF	TGTGCCAGCAGCCCAACAGGGAATGAAGCTTTCTTT
.	.	TRBV11-2	TRBJ1-4	CASSFGRGWGEKLFF	TGTGCCAGCAGCTTCGGCAGGGGTTGGGGTGAAAAACTGTTTTTT
.	.	TRBV18	TRBJ2-1	CASSPGGSYNEQFF	TGTGCCAGCTCACCCGGGGGATCTTACAATGAGCAGTTCTTC
TRBD1	.	TRBV15	TRBJ1-1	CATSREPRQGMNTEAFF	TGTGCCACCAGCAGAGAACCAAGACAGGGGATGAACACTGAAGCTTTCTTT
.	.	TRBV19	TRBJ2-7	CASSETATYEQYF	TGTGCCAGTAGTGAGACAGCGACTTACGAGCAGTACTTC
.	.	TRBV7-3	TRBJ2-6	CASSLDSSGANVLTF	TGTGCCAGCAGCTTGGACAGCTCTGGGGCCAACGTCCTGACTTTC
.	.	TRBV6-2/TRBV6-3	TRBJ2-3	CASSRRDISTDTQYF	TGTGCCAGCAGTCGCCGGGACATAAGCACAGATACGCAGTATTTT
TRBD1	few	TRBV7-2	TRBJ2-5	CASSSMGQGRETQYF	TGTGCCAGCAGCTCAATGGGACAGGGTCGAGAGACCCAGTACTTC
TRBD1	few	TRBV28	TRBJ1-5	CASRKQGAQPQHF	TGTGCCAGCAGGAAACAGGGGGCTCAGCCCCAGCATTTT
.	.	TRBV10-3	TRBJ1-2	CAISEYRPGGYTF	TGTGCCATCAGTGAGTACAGGCCCGGTGGCTACACCTTC
TRBD2	.	TRBV6-5	TRBJ2-2	CASPSGRTGELFF	TGTGCCAGCCCTAGCGGGAGGACCGGGGAGCTGTTTTTT
TRBD1	.	TRBV9	TRBJ2-2	CASSVGQATGELFF	TGTGCCAGCAGCGTTGGACAGGCGACCGGGGAGCTGTTTTTT
.	.	TRBV14	TRBJ2-7	CASSQDTGYSSYEQYF	TGTGCCAGCAGCCAAGACACAGGCTACAGCTCCTACGAGCAGTACTTC
.	.	TRBV7-7	TRBJ2-2	CASSSRETGELFF	TGTGCCAGCAGTTCAAGGGAGACCGGGGAGCTGTTTTTT
TRBD1	.	TRBV28	TRBJ1-4	CASSLRQGEKLFF	TGTGCCAGCAGCTTAAGACAGGGGGAAAAACTGTTTTTT
TRBD1	.	TRBV6-2/TRBV6-3	TRBJ2-7	CASSSPGQITYEQYF	TGTGCCAGCAGTAGCCCGGGACAGATCACCTACGAGCAGTACTTC
TRBD1	.	TRBV11-2	TRBJ2-5	CATRGQGVETQYF	TGTGCCACCAGGGGACAGGGGGTAGAGACCCAGTACTTC
.	.	TRBV7-2	TRBJ1-2	CASSLVGVDGYTF	TGTGCCAGCAGCTTAGTAGGGGTCGATGGCTACACCTTC
.	.	TRBV19	TRBJ1-2	CASSKRGEAAAANYGYTF	TGTGCCAGTAGTAAAAGAGGGGAGGCGGCAGCAGCTAACTATGGCTACACCTTC
.	.	TRBV10-3	TRBJ1-5	CAISESGRGISNQPQHF	TGTGCCATCAGTGAGTCAGGCAGGGGTATTAGCAATCAGCCCCAGCATTTT
.	.	TRBV21-1	TRBJ1-5	CASSRSDRGYSNQPQHF	TGTGCCAGCAGCCGTTCGGACAGGGGATATAGCAATCAGCCCCAGCATTTT
TRBD2	.	TRBV27	TRBJ2-7	CASSLRSGTRPYEQYF	TGTGCCAGCAGTTTGAGGTCCGGGACTAGGCCCTACGAGCAGTACTTC
TRBD1	.	TRBV5-4	TRBJ1-5	CASSLGGTGDNQPQHF	TGTGCCAGCAGCTTGGGGGGGACAGGGGATAATCAGCCCCAGCATTTT
.	few	TRBV5-4	TRBJ2-2	CASSTRLANTGELFF	TGTGCCAGCAGCACTAGACTAGCGAACACCGGGGAGCTGTTTTTT
.	few	TRBV7-8	TRBJ1-6	CASSLYHPKSSNSPLHF	TGTGCCAGCAGCTTATACCACCCGAAGAGCTCAAATTCACCCCTCCACTTT
TRBD1	.	TRBV3-1/TRBV3-2	TRBJ2-7	CASSQLGQEYEQYF	TGTGCCAGCAGCCAGTTAGGACAGGAATACGAGCAGTACTTC
TRBD1	.	TRBV19	TRBJ1-6	CASSRSTGQASSYNSPLHF	TGTGCCAGTAGCCGGTCGACTGGACAGGCGAGCTCCTATAATTCACCCCTCCACTTT
TRBD1	.	TRBV5-5	TRBJ1-3	CASSPGTDIYF	TGTGCCAGCAGCCCTGGGACAGACATATATTTT
TRBD1	.	TRBV20-1	TRBJ1-3	CSASTAQGAGNTIYF	TGCAGTGCTAGTACGGCACAGGGGGCGGGAAACACCATATATTTT
TRBD2	.	TRBV15	TRBJ2-1	CATSRVREVIYNEQFF	TGTGCCACCAGCAGAGTGCGGGAGGTTATCTACAATGAGCAGTTCTTC
TRBD1	.	TRBV28	TRBJ2-5	CASTTGTVLETQYF	TGTGCCAGCACCACAGGGACAGTCCTTGAGACCCAGTACTTC
TRBD1	.	TRBV19	TRBJ1-6	CASNFLRTGSNSPLHF	TGTGCCAGTAACTTCCTTAGGACAGGGAGTAATTCACCCCTCCACTTT
.	.	TRBV27	TRBJ2-1	CASSERDEQFF	TGTGCCAGCAGTGAGCGGGATGAGCAGTTCTTC
TRBD1	.	TRBV30	TRBJ1-6	CAWSVYGDRGAYNSPLHF	TGTGCCTGGAGTGTCTACGGTGACAGGGGGGCTTATAATTCACCCCTCCACTTT
TRBD2	.	TRBV2	TRBJ2-2	CASRRDSTSGRRGTGELFF	TGTGCCAGCAGAAGGGATTCCACTAGCGGGAGACGTGGCACCGGGGAGCTGTTTTTT
TRBD1	.	TRBV28	TRBJ1-6	CASSFRGGHNSPLHF	TGTGCCAGCAGTTTCCGAGGGGGCCATAATTCACCCCTCCACTTT
.	.	TRBV2	TRBJ2-3	CATTRVVGTDTQYF	TGTGCCACAACGAGGGTGGTGGGCACAGATACGCAGTATTTT
TRBD1	once	TRBV4-1	TRBJ2-7	CASSRDRDNYEQYF	TGCGCCAGCAGCCGGGACAGGGACAACTACGAGCAGTACTTC
TRBD2	.	TRBV3-1/TRBV3-2	TRBJ2-5	CASSQWASGGKETQYF	TGTGCCAGCAGCCAATGGGCTAGCGGGGGGAAAGAGACCCAGTACTTC
.	once	TRBV6-2/TRBV6-3	TRBJ1-5	CASSYSSQQPQHF	TGTGCCAGCAGTTACTCTTCCCAACAGCCCCAGCATTTT